This T cell receptor beta chain originates from a study of cytomegalovirus exposure and HLA in healthy donors. Study results and limitations: Later analysis showed TCR association rates varying by HLA locus, highest for DRB1 and lowest for HLA-C.

A multiplex PCR was run with 60 Vbeta primers and 13 Jbeta primers. This table comes from immunoSEQ multiplex PCR, and its TCRdb copy is limited to in-frame clones, with some not included. Seen here are roughly 66,000 clones, around three quarters observed once, and the top ten hold around 6%. On this clone itself: Antigen unknown.

This CDR3 comprises 14 residues. The V end lost 7 bases, the J end lost 3 bases, and 13 bases lay between the germline ends. Germline V gene sequence: CDR1 MDHEN, CDR2 SYDVKM. The TCR sequence derives from a man in his fifties in good health and CMV-seronegative. The chain links TRBV28 to TRBJ1-5, with D tentatively TRBD1 (5 bases). The sequenced sample was PBMCs. CDR3 residues: CASKGLRVNQPQHF. CDR3 bases: TGTGCCAGCAAGGGACTCCGGGTCAATCAGCCCCAGCATTTT.